The next 20 T cell receptor beta chains were all read from a single sample in a study of T-cell reconstitution after alpha-beta-depleted transplantation in children. Unique molecular identifiers featured in how the TCRbeta library was prepared. One entry per CDR3 protein results from TCRdb running MiXCR on the PCR reads. The sample lists some 350,000 distinct CDR3 sequences; approximately 10% were seen once. The input for sequencing was PBMCs from the stem cell graft donor, taken from the stem cell graft. These receptor sequences come from a human donor who donated a stem cell graft to a child with acute lymphoblastic leukemia.

Of note for this clonotype: A read error may account for a junction end that differs from germline. The rearrangement joins TRBV4-1 to TRBJ2-7; possibly TRBD1 for D (6 bases). Germline CDR1 MGHRA, CDR2 YSYEKL. The length of the CDR3 is 17 residues. DNA of the CDR3: TGCGCCAGCAGCCCCCTCGCAGGGGTACCCAGCTCCTACGAGCATTACTTC. The encoded protein is CASSPLAGVPSSYEHYF.

This clonotype appeared a few times. The chain combines TRBV20-1 with TRBJ2-1, with D perhaps being TRBD1 or TRBD2 (6 bases each). The CDR3 length is 15 residues. Germline CDR1 and CDR2: DFQATT and SNEGSKA (reference sequence). V dropped 5 bases and J dropped 5 bases, with 19 bases sitting between them. The CDR3 coding sequence is TGCAGTGCTCGCCAACTCGGAGGGGGACACAATGAGCAGTTCTTC. Translation: CSARQLGGGHNEQFF.

This clonotype was detected a few times. The chain couples TRBV7-9 to TRBJ2-7, with D possibly being TRBD2 (5 bases). The V end was cut by 4 bases, the J end by 7 bases, with 14 bases between. The germline V gene encodes CDR1 SEHNR and CDR2 FQNEAQ (reference sequence). This CDR3 has 13 residues. The CDR3 here is CASSSRTGWEQYF. Here the CDR3 DNA reads TGTGCCAGCAGCTCGAGGACGGGGTGGGAGCAGTACTTC.

This clonotype occurred a few times. The chain has TRBV7-2 and TRBJ2-7; D is undetermined. From germline, CDR1 is SGHTA and CDR2 FQGNSA. V lost 0 bases to trimming and J lost 2 bases, with 5 bases between them. The CDR3 is made up of 13 amino acids. The CDR3 DNA sequence: TGTGCCAGCAGCTTAGCCTACCCCTACGAGCAGTACTTC. As protein: CASSLAYPYEQYF.

The V gene is TRBV6-1, the J gene TRBJ2-1, with D maybe TRBD2 (6 bases). The CDR3 consists of 14 residues. Deletions cut 5 bases from V and 1 base from J, with 9 bases between. Germline V gene lookup returns CDR1 MNHNS and CDR2 SASEGT. In nucleotides, the CDR3 is TGTGCCAGCAGTAGACTAGATTCCTACAATGAGCAGTTCTTC. Protein: CASSRLDSYNEQFF.

This rearrangement joins TRBV7-3 to TRBJ2-2; the match to TRBD1 covers 8 bases. Germline V CDR1 and CDR2: SGHTA, FQGTGA. This CDR3 has 14 residues. The V segment lost 5 bases and the J segment 5 bases; nucleotides outside the gene matches: 4. For the CDR3, the DNA is TGTGCCAGCAGCATGGACAGGGATACCGGGGAGCTGTTTTTT. Translated: CASSMDRDTGELFF.

This clonotype turned up a few times. V usage is TRBV7-9 and J usage is TRBJ2-1, with 10 bases aligning to TRBD2. The CDR3 loop spans 14 amino acids. The germline gives CDR1 SEHNR, CDR2 FQNEAQ (reference sequence). Trimming at V came to 7 bases and at J to 2 bases, leaving 2 bases not matched to a gene. This CDR3 is CASTGLAAYNEQFF. As DNA, the CDR3 is TGTGCCAGCACCGGACTAGCGGCCTACAATGAGCAGTTCTTC.

There are a few counts of this clonotype. The gene calls are TRBV14 and TRBJ2-1; 14 bases line up with TRBD2. The CDR3 has 19 residues. Trimming at V came to 0 bases and at J to 7 bases, leaving 11 bases not matched to a gene. CDR1 is SGHDN, CDR2 FVKESK, per germline. The chain's CDR3 is CASSQDRDRGLAGGNEQFF. DNA of the CDR3: TGTGCCAGCAGCCAAGATAGGGACCGTGGACTAGCGGGAGGAAATGAGCAGTTCTTC.

This clonotype was counted a few times. V usage is TRBV5-1 and J usage is TRBJ2-3, with TRBD1 matching over 9 bases. CDR3 length: 15 residues. V lost 4 bases to trimming and J lost 1 base; unmatched junction nucleotides: 4. Germline V CDR1 and CDR2: SGHRS, YFSETQ. CDR3 sequence (DNA): TGCGCCAGCAGCAGCTGGACAGGGGGCACAGATACGCAGTATTTT. It yields the protein CASSSWTGGTDTQYF.

In its sample, this clonotype was seen a few times. V and J are TRBV5-1 and TRBJ2-1, with TRBD2 identical over 9 bases. The CDR3 sequence is 15 residues long. Trimming removed 0 bases from V and 5 bases from J; junction bases left unmatched: 3. Germline values: CDR1 SGHRS, CDR2 YFSETQ. The CDR3 region is CASSLAPSGNNEQFF. CDR3 sequence (DNA): TGCGCCAGCAGCTTGGCCCCTAGCGGGAACAATGAGCAGTTCTTC.

This clonotype has at least ten counts. The V gene is TRBV29-1, the J gene TRBJ2-1; D not resolved. Trimming shortened V by 3 bases and J by 8 bases, and 14 bases separated the two germline ends. The CDR3 totals 13 residues. CDR1 and CDR2 from the germline V gene are SQVTM and ANQGSEA. This CDR3 reads CSVDGSFRHEQFF. In nucleotides, the CDR3 is TGCAGCGTTGACGGGTCGTTCCGGCATGAGCAGTTCTTC.

This clonotype was picked up a small number of times. This chain joins TRBV27 and TRBJ2-7; 11 bases align to TRBD2. From germline, CDR1 is MNHEY and CDR2 SMNVEV (reference sequence). The CDR3 covers 15 residues. The junction had 8 bases not matched to a gene; V was cut back by 5 bases and J by 5 bases. The DNA of the CDR3 is TGTGCCAGCAGTAGCCTAGCGGGAGGCATCCACGAGCAGTACTTC. It specifies CASSSLAGGIHEQYF.

This clonotype showed up many times. The rearrangement joins TRBV20-1 to TRBJ2-3, with D possibly matching TRBD2 (6 bases). Deletions cut 3 bases from V and 4 bases from J, with 17 bases between. CDR3 length equals 15 residues. Germline values: CDR1 DFQATT, CDR2 SNEGSKA (reference sequence). CDR3 sequence (DNA): TGCAGTGCTAGGCGGTTTAGCGGAGATTCAGATACGCAGTATTTT. Translating it yields CSARRFSGDSDTQYF.

This clonotype has more than one count but fewer than ten. The chain combines TRBV4-3 with TRBJ2-3; weak D call: TRBD2 (6 bases). This CDR3 has 17 residues. V lost 0 bases to trimming and J lost 6 bases, with 19 bases between them. Germline V gene lookup returns CDR1 LGHNA and CDR2 YSLEER. CDR3 loop: CASSQEKRKSLADTQYF. As DNA, the CDR3 is TGCGCCAGCAGCCAAGAAAAGAGGAAGTCCCTAGCGGATACGCAGTATTTT.

This clonotype has just a few counts. The rearrangement joins TRBV29-1 to TRBJ2-3; TRBD2 agrees at 8 bases. Trimming at V came to 3 bases and at J to 3 bases, leaving 8 bases not matched to a gene. This CDR3 spans 15 amino acids. Germline CDR1 reads SQVTM; CDR2 reads ANQGSEA. CDR3 sequence reads: CSVEGGTRTTDTQYF. Here the CDR3 DNA reads TGCAGCGTTGAGGGCGGGACTAGAACTACAGATACGCAGTATTTT.

This chain uses TRBV10-3 with TRBJ2-5, with TRBD1 matching 10 bases. The CDR3 loop spans 15 amino acids. V lost 4 bases, J lost 4 bases, and 6 bases stayed unmatched. Germline V gives CDR1 ENHRY, CDR2 SYGVKD. The CDR3 DNA is TGTGCCATCAGTGTTGGGACAGGGGACCCAGAGACCCAGTACTTC. As protein: CAISVGTGDPETQYF.

This clonotype was counted many times. The J gene is TRBJ1-1, the V gene TRBV5-6, with D possibly TRBD1 on 5 matching bases. The CDR3 extends over 17 amino acids. V shed 0 bases and J shed 4 bases, with 19 bases lying between them. Germline V gene lookup returns CDR1 SGHDT and CDR2 YYEEEE. The CDR3 spells CASSLAGSFYESTEAFF. CDR3 bases: TGTGCCAGCAGCTTGGCAGGGTCCTTTTATGAGAGCACTGAAGCTTTCTTT.

This rearrangement joins TRBV29-1 to TRBJ2-1; 12 bases line up with TRBD1. This CDR3 is built from 14 residues. The trim removed 6 bases at V and 8 bases at J, leaving 8 bases unmatched. CDR1 and CDR2 (germline): SQVTM, ANQGSEA. This CDR3 is CSVQGQGAVDEQFF. For the CDR3, the DNA is TGCAGCGTGCAGGGACAGGGGGCGGTAGATGAGCAGTTCTTC.

This chain joins TRBV5-1 and TRBJ1-3; the D gene is possibly TRBD1 (5 bases). The CDR3 covers 15 residues. Germline-derived CDR1 and CDR2 are SGHRS and YFSETQ. V shed 5 bases and J shed 2 bases, with 14 bases lying between them. The CDR3: CASSSDGGTGNTIYF. CDR3 DNA: TGCGCCAGCAGTTCGGACGGGGGTACTGGAAACACCATATATTTT. The entire variable domain, with the rest obtained from reference TRBV5-1 and TRBJ1-3, is as follows: KAGVTQTPRYLIKTRGQQVTLSCSPISGHRSVSWYQQTPGQGLQFLFEYFSETQRNKGNFPGRFSGRQFSNSRSEMNVSTLELGDSALYLCASSSDGGTGNTIYFGEGSWLTVV.

This clonotype was seen more than once but under ten times. The chain joins TRBV6-2 or TRBV6-3 to TRBJ2-7; D gene uncertain. V was pared by 5 bases and J by 7 bases, with 18 bases between. The CDR3 consists of 14 residues. The germline V gene has CDR1 MNHEY and CDR2 SVGEGT. The DNA for the CDR3 is TGTGCCAGCAGTGCCTCCCCGGCCGGCAGAGAGCAGTACTTC. It encodes CASSASPAGREQYF.